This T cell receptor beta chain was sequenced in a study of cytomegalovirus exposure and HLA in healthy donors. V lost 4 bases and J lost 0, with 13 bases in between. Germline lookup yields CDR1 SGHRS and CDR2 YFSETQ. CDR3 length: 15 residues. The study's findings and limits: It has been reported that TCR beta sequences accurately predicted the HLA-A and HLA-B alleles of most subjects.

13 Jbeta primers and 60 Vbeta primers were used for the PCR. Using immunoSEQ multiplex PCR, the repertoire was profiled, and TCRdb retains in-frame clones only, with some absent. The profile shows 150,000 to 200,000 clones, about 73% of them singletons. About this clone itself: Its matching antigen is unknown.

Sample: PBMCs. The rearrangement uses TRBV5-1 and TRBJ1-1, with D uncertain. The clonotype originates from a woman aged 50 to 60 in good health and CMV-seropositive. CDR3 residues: CASSLGGRMNTEAFF. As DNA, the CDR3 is TGCGCCAGCAGCCTCGGAGGGCGGATGAACACTGAAGCTTTCTTT.